The 3 T cell receptor beta chains presented below share a single source sample, sequenced in a study of CD8 T cells in Susac syndrome. The RNA, about 0.45 to 1 ug, was put through reverse transcription using random hexamers. Via MiXCR, TCRdb re-called the immunoSEQ multiplex PCR reads, giving one row per CDR3 protein. The sample records about 200,000 distinct CDR3 sequences, approximately 90% being singletons. Sequenced: CD8+ T cells from PBMCs. The origin of the receptors is a human donor with multiple sclerosis.

The chain uses TRBV14 and TRBJ2-7; D not certain. Germline V lookup: CDR1 SGHDN, CDR2 FVKESK. The CDR3 contains 12 residues. V was shortened by 1 base and J by 2 bases, with 3 bases between the two germline ends. CDR3 nucleotide sequence: TGTGCCAGCAGCCAAGCAGCCTACGAGCAGTACTTC. It codes for CASSQAAYEQYF.

This chain joins TRBV5-8 and TRBJ2-1, with D possibly being TRBD1 (6 bases). Germline V gives CDR1 SGHTS, CDR2 YDEGEE. This CDR3 is built from 15 residues. Trimming shortened V by 1 base and J by 8 bases, and 16 bases separated the two germline ends. The CDR3 DNA reads as TGTGCCAGCAGCTTGAGGCAGGGGATAAGCTATGAGCAGTTCTTC. As protein: CASSLRQGISYEQFF.

The table lists this clonotype with a count of one. This sequence joins TRBV27 and TRBJ2-7; D may be TRBD1 or TRBD2 (5 bases each). From germline, CDR1 is MNHEY and CDR2 SMNVEV (reference sequence). The CDR3 extends over 13 amino acids. Trimming shortened V by 5 bases and J by 1 base, and 9 bases separated the two germline ends. In DNA, the CDR3 is TGTGCCAGCAGTAGGGACGCATCCTACGAGCAGTACTTC. The encoded protein is CASSRDASYEQYF.